One and the same sample provided the 4 T cell receptor beta chains below, sequenced in a study of blood T cell repertoires in COVID-19. Using immunoSEQ multiplex PCR, the repertoire was profiled, and TCRdb retains in-frame clones only, with some absent. The profile shows about 40,000 clones, 88% of them singletons. Sample: peripheral blood. These receptors all stem from a human donor in a cohort sampled during active COVID-19.

V gene TRBV30 combines with J gene TRBJ1-3; the D is unclear. Per germline, CDR1 GTSNPN and CDR2 SVGIG (reference sequence). The CDR3 totals 15 residues. Trimming took off 0 bases at V and 0 bases at J, with 9 bases between the two ends. The CDR3 protein is CAWSVPGVSGNTIYF. The CDR3 DNA sequence: TGTGCCTGGAGTGTACCGGGAGTCTCTGGAAACACCATATATTTT.

This sequence joins TRBV7-2 and TRBJ1-5, with D possibly TRBD1 on 5 matching bases. V shed 5 bases and J shed 3 bases, with 14 bases lying between them. The CDR3 contains 15 residues. Per the germline V gene, CDR1 is SGHTA and CDR2 is FQGNSA. In DNA form, the CDR3 reads TGTGCCAGCAGCCCCCAAGGAGGGACCAATCAGCCCCAGCATTTT. As protein: CASSPQGGTNQPQHF.

The chain links TRBV3-1 (or the pseudogene TRBV3-2) to TRBJ2-1; 8 positions agree with TRBD2. V was pared by 5 bases and J by 3 bases, with 9 bases of the junction left unmatched. CDR3 length: 16 residues. The germline CDR1 and CDR2 sequences are LGHDT and YNNKEL (reference sequence). The CDR3 DNA reads as TGTGCCAGCAGCGCCTGGGCGGGGGGAGACTACAATGAGCAGTTCTTC. Translation gives CASSAWAGGDYNEQFF.

The chain combines TRBV18 with TRBJ2-5, with a possible D match to TRBD1 (5 bases). Germline V CDR1 and CDR2: KGHSH, LQKENI. The V end lost 2 bases, the J end lost 2 bases, and 15 bases lay between the germline ends. CDR3 length: 16 residues. The CDR3 spells CASSPLKGRLQETQYF. As DNA, the CDR3 is TGTGCCAGCTCACCATTGAAGGGGCGGTTACAAGAGACCCAGTACTTC.